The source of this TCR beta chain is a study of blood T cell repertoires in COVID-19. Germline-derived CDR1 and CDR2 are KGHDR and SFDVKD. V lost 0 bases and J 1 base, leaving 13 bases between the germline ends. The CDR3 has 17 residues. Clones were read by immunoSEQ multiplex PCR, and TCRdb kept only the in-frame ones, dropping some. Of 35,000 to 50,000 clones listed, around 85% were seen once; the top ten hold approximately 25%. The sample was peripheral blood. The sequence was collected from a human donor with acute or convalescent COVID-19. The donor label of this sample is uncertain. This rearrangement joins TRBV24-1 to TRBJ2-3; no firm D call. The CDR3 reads CATSDLRRRDGTDTQYF. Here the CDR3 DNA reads TGTGCCACCAGTGATTTGAGGCGGCGAGATGGCACAGATACGCAGTATTTT.